The 7 T cell receptor beta chains below all came from one sample that was sequenced in a study of OX40 agonist ivuxolimab in advanced cancers. Using immunoSEQ multiplex PCR, the repertoire was profiled, and TCRdb retains in-frame clones only, with some absent. The table has 50,000 to 80,000 clones, about 88% seen once. The sample here was CD4+ or CD8+ T cells sorted from blood, taken in a trial of the OX40 agonist ivuxolimab. These receptors originate from an adult with an advanced solid tumor such as melanoma, head and neck, liver or kidney cancer.

CDR3 sequence reads: CASSFPQSSGQETQYF. DNA of the CDR3: TGTGCCAGCAGTTTCCCCCAAAGTAGCGGCCAAGAGACCCAGTACTTC. The chain links TRBV6-6 to TRBJ2-5; tentatively, D is TRBD2 (6 bases). This CDR3 is built from 16 residues. From germline, CDR1 is MNHNY and CDR2 SVGAGI (reference sequence). V lost 4 bases, J lost 1 base, and 16 bases lay in between.

This chain links TRBV5-4 with TRBJ1-1; D possibly corresponds to TRBD1 (6 bases). V was trimmed by 0 bases and J by 11 bases, leaving 11 bases between them. The CDR3 has 12 residues. Per germline, CDR1 SGHNT and CDR2 YYREEE (reference sequence). CDR3 nucleotide sequence: TGTGCCAGCAGCTTGGAAGGGGGAAAGGCTTTCTTT. Encoded protein: CASSLEGGKAFF.

The CDR3 region is CASRTDASSNEQFF. CDR3 in DNA: TGTGCCAGCCGAACTGATGCGAGCAGCAATGAGCAGTTCTTC. The V and J genes are TRBV18 and TRBJ2-1; D is unclear. The CDR3 consists of 14 residues. Germline CDR1 KGHSH, CDR2 LQKENI. Trimming stripped 8 bases from V and 6 bases from J, with 17 bases between.

This chain connects TRBV2 to TRBJ2-2, with TRBD2 matching over 7 bases. CDR1 is SNHLY, CDR2 FYNNEI, per germline. Germline trimming cut 5 bases from V and 5 bases from J; bases unmatched to any gene: 5. The CDR3 has 14 residues. CDR3 DNA sequence: TGTGCCAGCAGTACCGGACTAGAAACCGGGGAGCTGTTTTTT. It encodes CASSTGLETGELFF.

The chain uses TRBV28 and TRBJ2-5, with D unclear. This CDR3 region has 12 residues. Germline V gene sequence: CDR1 MDHEN, CDR2 SYDVKM. Trimming stripped 5 bases from V and 0 bases from J, with 4 bases between. The CDR3: CASSVNQETQYF. CDR3 nucleotides: TGTGCCAGCAGTGTGAACCAAGAGACCCAGTACTTC.

The genes are TRBV6-1 and TRBJ2-5; 10 bases map to TRBD2. This CDR3 has 16 amino acids. Germline CDR1 and CDR2: MNHNS and SASEGT. Unmatched junction bases numbered 10, after V lost 4 bases and J lost 5 bases. CDR3 amino acids: CASSGRLAGRWETQYF. The CDR3 nucleotides read TGTGCCAGCAGTGGTAGACTAGCGGGCAGGTGGGAGACCCAGTACTTC.

The V and J genes are TRBV30 and TRBJ1-3; TRBD1 is a possible D gene (5 bases). With 0 bases removed from V and 3 bases from J, the gap between germline ends came to 9 bases. The CDR3 is made up of 14 amino acids. Germline V gives CDR1 GTSNPN, CDR2 SVGIG (reference sequence). CDR3 sequence reads: CAWSVWGVGNTIYF. The CDR3 nucleotides are TGTGCCTGGAGTGTATGGGGGGTTGGAAACACCATATATTTT.